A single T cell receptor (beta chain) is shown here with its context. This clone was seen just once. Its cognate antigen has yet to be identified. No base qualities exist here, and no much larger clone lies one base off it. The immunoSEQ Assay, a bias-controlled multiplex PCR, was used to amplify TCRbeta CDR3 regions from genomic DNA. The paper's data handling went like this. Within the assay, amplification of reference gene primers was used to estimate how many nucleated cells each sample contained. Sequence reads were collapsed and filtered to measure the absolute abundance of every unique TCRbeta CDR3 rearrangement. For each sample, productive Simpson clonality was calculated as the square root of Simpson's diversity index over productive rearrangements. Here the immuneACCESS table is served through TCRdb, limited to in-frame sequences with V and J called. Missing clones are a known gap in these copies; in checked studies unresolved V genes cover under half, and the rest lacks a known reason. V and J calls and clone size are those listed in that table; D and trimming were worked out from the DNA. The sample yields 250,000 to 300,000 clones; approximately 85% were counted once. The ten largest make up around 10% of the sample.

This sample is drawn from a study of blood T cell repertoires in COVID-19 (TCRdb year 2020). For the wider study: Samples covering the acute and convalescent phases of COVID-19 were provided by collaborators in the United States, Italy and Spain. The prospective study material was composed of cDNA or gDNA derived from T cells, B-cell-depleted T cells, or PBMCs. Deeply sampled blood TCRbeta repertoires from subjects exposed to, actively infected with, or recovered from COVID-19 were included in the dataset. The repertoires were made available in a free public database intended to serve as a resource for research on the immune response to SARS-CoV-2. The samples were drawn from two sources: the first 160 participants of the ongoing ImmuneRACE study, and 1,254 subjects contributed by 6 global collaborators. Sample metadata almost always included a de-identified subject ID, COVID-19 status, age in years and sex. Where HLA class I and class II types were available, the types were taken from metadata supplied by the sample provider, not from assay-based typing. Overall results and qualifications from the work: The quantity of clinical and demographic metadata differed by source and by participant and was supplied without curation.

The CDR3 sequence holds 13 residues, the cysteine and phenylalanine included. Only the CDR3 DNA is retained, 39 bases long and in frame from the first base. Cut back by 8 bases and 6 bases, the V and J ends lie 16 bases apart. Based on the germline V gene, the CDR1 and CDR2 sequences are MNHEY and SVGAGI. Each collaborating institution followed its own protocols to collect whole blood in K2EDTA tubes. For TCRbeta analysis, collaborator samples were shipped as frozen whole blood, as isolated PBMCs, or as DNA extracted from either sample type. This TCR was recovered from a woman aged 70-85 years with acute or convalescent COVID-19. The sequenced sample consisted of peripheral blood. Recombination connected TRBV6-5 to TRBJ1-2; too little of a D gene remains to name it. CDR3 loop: CASLRAAGNGYTF. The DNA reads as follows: TGTGCCAGCCTAAGGGCCGCGGGGAATGGCTACACCTTC.